This is a list of T cell receptor beta chains from one sample in a study of shared clonotypes between healthy human individuals. The data were produced by immunoSEQ multiplex PCR, yet TCRdb's version contains in-frame clones alone and is incomplete. The data hold 1,500,000 or so clones, with approximately 96% observed a single time. Specimen: naive CD4+ T cells sorted from blood. The receptors shown here come from a man aged 30-40 years in good health. CDR3s include the opening cysteine and the closing phenylalanine or tryptophan. A D gene is named only where the DNA matches it firmly. Some rows mark clone size as missing; the rest say once, few, many or name a class of expanded clone.

DNA: TGTGCCAGCAGGGACTATAGCAATCAGCCCCAGCATTTT; CDR3: CASRDYSNQPQHF; D: -; J: TRBJ1-5; size: few; V: TRBV2
DNA: TGTGCCAGCAGCTCACCCACCACAGGGGCACTCGGTGAAAAACTGTTTTTT; CDR3: CASSSPTTGALGEKLFF; D: TRBD1; J: TRBJ1-4; size: -; V: TRBV5-5
DNA: TGTGCCACCAGCAGAGATCAAGGGGCAGCCAACAATGAGCAGTTCTTC; CDR3: CATSRDQGAANNEQFF; D: -; J: TRBJ2-1; size: -; V: TRBV15
DNA: TGTGCCATCGGACAGGGACGCCAAGAGACCCAGTACTTC; CDR3: CAIGQGRQETQYF; D: TRBD1; J: TRBJ2-5; size: -; V: TRBV10-3
DNA: TGTGCCAGCTCCCCGGGGGTATACGAAAAACTGTTTTTT; CDR3: CASSPGVYEKLFF; D: -; J: TRBJ1-4; size: few; V: TRBV6-5
DNA: TGCGCCAGCAGTTCCCCTTTCTGGGAGGCTAGCGGGAGTGCAGATACGCAGTATTTT; CDR3: CASSSPFWEASGSADTQYF; D: TRBD2; J: TRBJ2-3; size: -; V: TRBV23-1
DNA: TGTGCCAGCAGCCTGACTAGCGGGAACATCTACGAGCAGTACTTC; CDR3: CASSLTSGNIYEQYF; D: TRBD2; J: TRBJ2-7; size: -; V: TRBV7-6
DNA: TGTGCCAGCAGCTTAGGTTTGGCAACTAGCACAGATACGCAGTATTTT; CDR3: CASSLGLATSTDTQYF; D: -; J: TRBJ2-3; size: -; V: TRBV11-2
DNA: TGTGCCAGCAGCTCCCCCAGGGACGGAAACACCATATATTTT; CDR3: CASSSPRDGNTIYF; D: -; J: TRBJ1-3; size: -; V: TRBV7-6
DNA: TGTGCCAGCAGCTCGGTGGGACAGACACAAGAGACCCAGTACTTC; CDR3: CASSSVGQTQETQYF; D: TRBD1; J: TRBJ2-5; size: -; V: TRBV7-8
DNA: TGTGCCAGCAGTCCCCCCTGGGGGTTCTCCTACGAGCAGTACTTC; CDR3: CASSPPWGFSYEQYF; D: -; J: TRBJ2-7; size: -; V: TRBV28
DNA: TGTGCCAGCAGGACGGGACTAGCGGGAGGGCAGTACTTC; CDR3: CASRTGLAGGQYF; D: TRBD2; J: TRBJ2-7; size: -; V: TRBV27
DNA: TGTGCCAGCAGCAAGGGCCCGGCTAATGAAAAACTGTTTTTT; CDR3: CASSKGPANEKLFF; D: -; J: TRBJ1-4; size: once; V: TRBV5-4
DNA: TGTGCCACCAGCAGAGTTCCCAGGGGAGACTACGAGCAGTACTTC; CDR3: CATSRVPRGDYEQYF; D: -; J: TRBJ2-7; size: -; V: TRBV15
DNA: TGCGCCAGCAGCTTGGTGCAGTCCACAGATACGCAGTATTTT; CDR3: CASSLVQSTDTQYF; D: -; J: TRBJ2-3; size: -; V: TRBV5-1
DNA: TGTGCCAGCTCACCAGGGGCTCCCTACGAGCAGTACTTC; CDR3: CASSPGAPYEQYF; D: -; J: TRBJ2-7; size: -; V: TRBV18
DNA: TGCGCCAGCAGCTTCGGACAGGGAGGGAACAATGAGCAGTTCTTC; CDR3: CASSFGQGGNNEQFF; D: -; J: TRBJ2-1; size: -; V: TRBV5-1
DNA: TGTGCCAGCAGCTGGACTAGCTCCTACAATGAGCAGTTCTTC; CDR3: CASSWTSSYNEQFF; D: TRBD2; J: TRBJ2-1; size: -; V: TRBV5-4
DNA: TGCGCCAGCAGCCGGAACTCCTACAATGAGCAGTTCTTC; CDR3: CASSRNSYNEQFF; D: -; J: TRBJ2-1; size: -; V: TRBV5-1
DNA: TGTGCCAGCAGCCTTACAGAAGCTAACTATGGCTACACCTTC; CDR3: CASSLTEANYGYTF; D: -; J: TRBJ1-2; size: -; V: TRBV6-4
DNA: TGTGCCAGCAGCCTCACTAGCGGGAGTGGGTCAGATACGCAGTATTTT; CDR3: CASSLTSGSGSDTQYF; D: TRBD2; J: TRBJ2-3; size: -; V: TRBV7-6
DNA: TGTGCCGGCAGCTTAATTGGTAGCAGCACAGATACGCAGTATTTT; CDR3: CAGSLIGSSTDTQYF; D: -; J: TRBJ2-3; size: -; V: TRBV7-9
DNA: TGTGCCAGCAGCCCCCTTAAGCGGGAAGCTTTCTTT; CDR3: CASSPLKREAFF; D: -; J: TRBJ1-1; size: -; V: TRBV7-2
DNA: TGTGCCAGCAGTGACCGGAGCTCTGGAAACACCATATATTTT; CDR3: CASSDRSSGNTIYF; D: -; J: TRBJ1-3; size: -; V: TRBV6-5
DNA: TGTGCCAGCAGCTTCTTAGGGACCCACGAGCAGTACTTC; CDR3: CASSFLGTHEQYF; D: -; J: TRBJ2-7; size: -; V: TRBV5-8
DNA: TGTGCCAGCAGCTCCCGGGCCCTCGCGCAAGAGACCCAGTACTTC; CDR3: CASSSRALAQETQYF; D: -; J: TRBJ2-5; size: -; V: TRBV7-7
DNA: TGTGCCAGCAGCCCCGGGACTTTGGACTACGAGCAGTACTTC; CDR3: CASSPGTLDYEQYF; D: -; J: TRBJ2-7; size: -; V: TRBV11-3
DNA: TGTGCCAGCTCAGGAGGGACAGGAGGCACAGATACGCAGTATTTT; CDR3: CASSGGTGGTDTQYF; D: TRBD1; J: TRBJ2-3; size: -; V: TRBV18
DNA: TGTGCCAGCAGCCCTAGAGCGCTCCAGGGCGAGCAGTACTTC; CDR3: CASSPRALQGEQYF; D: -; J: TRBJ2-7; size: -; V: TRBV9
DNA: TGTGCCAGCAGCAAAGGGGGCGCTGGGGCCAACGTCCTGACTTTC; CDR3: CASSKGGAGANVLTF; D: TRBD1; J: TRBJ2-6; size: -; V: TRBV5-4
DNA: TGCGCCAGCACTAACCCCTTACCGACAGGGGAACTCTCCTACGAGCAGTACTTC; CDR3: CASTNPLPTGELSYEQYF; D: TRBD1; J: TRBJ2-7; size: -; V: TRBV5-1
DNA: TGTGCCAGCAGCTCGGTGGTTGGGGCCAACGTCCTGACTTTC; CDR3: CASSSVVGANVLTF; D: -; J: TRBJ2-6; size: -; V: TRBV11-2
DNA: TGTGCCAGTAGCGATCCGGGGGAGCGAGCCTACGAGCAGTACTTC; CDR3: CASSDPGERAYEQYF; D: -; J: TRBJ2-7; size: -; V: TRBV19
DNA: TGTGCCATCAGTGCCGTGCACGGAGGGGCCTACGAGCAGTACTTC; CDR3: CAISAVHGGAYEQYF; D: -; J: TRBJ2-7; size: -; V: TRBV10-3
DNA: TGTGCCAGCAGCTTAGCCGGCAGGGCCCGCTACACCTTC; CDR3: CASSLAGRARYTF; D: -; J: TRBJ1-2; size: -; V: TRBV7-8
DNA: TGTGCCAGCAGTTCCCTGGGGCCTTACGAGCAGTACTTC; CDR3: CASSSLGPYEQYF; D: -; J: TRBJ2-7; size: -; V: TRBV6-5
DNA: TGTGCCAGCAGCTCACCCCCAGATACGCAGTATTTT; CDR3: CASSSPPDTQYF; D: -; J: TRBJ2-3; size: -; V: TRBV9
DNA: TGCGCCAGCAGTGACGGACCTTACGAGCAGTACTTC; CDR3: CASSDGPYEQYF; D: -; J: TRBJ2-7; size: -; V: TRBV10-1
DNA: TGTGCCAGCACCGACCGGACTAGCCAAGAGACCCAGTACTTC; CDR3: CASTDRTSQETQYF; D: TRBD2; J: TRBJ2-5; size: -; V: TRBV2
DNA: TGCGCCAGCAGCCAAGATAGACTAGCCCCATACAATGAGCAGTTCTTC; CDR3: CASSQDRLAPYNEQFF; D: TRBD2; J: TRBJ2-1; size: -; V: TRBV4-3
DNA: TGTGCCAGCAGCGCCAGGGTAGGAGCCACAGATACGCAGTATTTT; CDR3: CASSARVGATDTQYF; D: -; J: TRBJ2-3; size: -; V: TRBV5-4
DNA: TGTGCCAGCAGCCAAGGGACTAGCGGGAGCAATGAGCAGTTCTTC; CDR3: CASSQGTSGSNEQFF; D: TRBD2; J: TRBJ2-1; size: -; V: TRBV4-2
DNA: TGTGCCAGCAGCCTACGGGGAGGGCGAAACGATGAAGCTTTCTTT; CDR3: CASSLRGGRNDEAFF; D: -; J: TRBJ1-1; size: -; V: TRBV5-4
DNA: TGTGCCAGCAGCGTAGTGGGGCTAGAGGACCATGAGCAGTTCTTC; CDR3: CASSVVGLEDHEQFF; D: -; J: TRBJ2-1; size: -; V: TRBV9
DNA: TGTGCCAGCAGCTTAGCGGGACTCCTGAACACTGAAGCTTTCTTT; CDR3: CASSLAGLLNTEAFF; D: -; J: TRBJ1-1; size: once; V: TRBV7-8
DNA: TGTGCCAGCATACACCGGGAGGCTGGCACAGATACGCAGTATTTT; CDR3: CASIHREAGTDTQYF; D: TRBD2; J: TRBJ2-3; size: -; V: TRBV2
DNA: TGTGCCAGCAGTCCAAGTCCTAGACAGGGCTACAATGAGCAGTTCTTC; CDR3: CASSPSPRQGYNEQFF; D: TRBD1; J: TRBJ2-1; size: -; V: TRBV2
DNA: TGCGCCAGCAGTGGAGGGAACCAAGAGACCCAGTACTTC; CDR3: CASSGGNQETQYF; D: -; J: TRBJ2-5; size: -; V: TRBV5-1
DNA: TGCGCCAGCAGCTTGGGGACAGGGGCAAGGGATACGCAGTATTTT; CDR3: CASSLGTGARDTQYF; D: TRBD1; J: TRBJ2-3; size: -; V: TRBV5-1
DNA: TGTGCCAGTAGTAAGGGTCACACAGATACGCAGTATTTT; CDR3: CASSKGHTDTQYF; D: -; J: TRBJ2-3; size: -; V: TRBV19
DNA: TGTGCCAGCAGTTTATACATTCCCGGGGGCAATCAGCCCCAGCATTTT; CDR3: CASSLYIPGGNQPQHF; D: -; J: TRBJ1-5; size: -; V: TRBV28
DNA: TGCGCCAGCAGCTTTACGCTCGGGGGAACTGGGGGCTACACCTTC; CDR3: CASSFTLGGTGGYTF; D: -; J: TRBJ1-2; size: -; V: TRBV5-1